This is a list of T cell receptor beta chains from one sample in a study of blood T cell repertoires in COVID-19. Method: immunoSEQ multiplex PCR; TCRdb's copy keeps in-frame clones and lacks some. The sample has around 25,000 clones; about two thirds are singletons. What was sequenced was peripheral blood. Receptors were obtained from a woman older than 75 with acute or convalescent COVID-19. The CDR3 runs from the conserved cysteine through the conserved F or W. A D gene is named only where the DNA matches it firmly. Only part of the rows carry a size: once, few, many, or a class if the clone is expanded.

TGTGCCACCAGCAGGTTGCAGGGTAGCAATCAGCCCCAGCATTTT,CATSRLQGSNQPQHF,TRBV6-5,-,few,TRBJ1-5
TGTGCCAGTAGTATACTAGGGGATGAGACCCAGTACTTC,CASSILGDETQYF,TRBV19,-,-,TRBJ2-5
TGTGCCAGCAGTACAATGGACAGGGGCCACGAGCAGTACTTC,CASSTMDRGHEQYF,TRBV27,TRBD1,-,TRBJ2-7
TGTGCCAGCAGCATTCAGGGGGACTATCAGCCCCAGCATTTT,CASSIQGDYQPQHF,TRBV7-9,TRBD1,-,TRBJ1-5
TGTGCCAGCAGCGTTGGAGGATCCGTCTACGAGCAGTACTTC,CASSVGGSVYEQYF,TRBV11-3,-,-,TRBJ2-7
TGTGCCAGCAGCTTCGGGGAGAACACTGAAGCTTTCTTT,CASSFGENTEAFF,TRBV7-2,-,-,TRBJ1-1
TGTGCCAGCAGTTATTCCGGGACAGGACACCCGGTACGGCCCCAGCATTTT,CASSYSGTGHPVRPQHF,TRBV6-2/TRBV6-3,TRBD1,few,TRBJ1-5
TGTGCCAGTTCCTATCAGGCCGGGACAGGTAGAATGGGATCACCCCTCCACTTT,CASSYQAGTGRMGSPLHF,TRBV19,TRBD1,few,TRBJ1-6
TGCGCCAGCAGCTGGAGGGGGACAGCCGGAGATACGCAGTATTTT,CASSWRGTAGDTQYF,TRBV5-1,-,-,TRBJ2-3
TGTGCCAGCAGTCTAGGACCTACTAGCGGGGGCACAGATACGCAGTATTTT,CASSLGPTSGGTDTQYF,TRBV5-6,TRBD2,-,TRBJ2-3
TGTGCCAGTACGGACACAGGAGTCTATGGCTACACCTTC,CASTDTGVYGYTF,TRBV19,-,-,TRBJ1-2
TGCAGCGCCGGGACAGGGGGCAGGGATGGCTACACCTTC,CSAGTGGRDGYTF,TRBV29-1,TRBD1,-,TRBJ1-2
TGTGCCAGCAGTGAAAGGACAGGGGGTGCTGGCTACACCTTC,CASSERTGGAGYTF,TRBV6-1,TRBD1,-,TRBJ1-2
TGTGCCTGGAGAGGCGGGGGTGTAGATACGCAGTATTTT,CAWRGGGVDTQYF,TRBV30,TRBD2,few,TRBJ2-3
TGCGCCAGCAGCCAACCATTAGCCAAAAACATTCAGTACTTC,CASSQPLAKNIQYF,TRBV4-1,-,few,TRBJ2-4
TGCAGCGTTGTACCCCTAGGCTCCCTAAACAATGAGCAGTTCTTC,CSVVPLGSLNNEQFF,TRBV29-1,-,-,TRBJ2-1
TGCGCCAGCAGCCGGGACAGGGGCTCTTACAATGAGCAGTTCTTC,CASSRDRGSYNEQFF,TRBV4-3,TRBD1,few,TRBJ2-1
TGTGCCAGCAGGCTAGCGGGGGGACCAGATACGCAGTATTTT,CASRLAGGPDTQYF,TRBV2,TRBD2,-,TRBJ2-3
TGTGCCAGCCACCAGGGGGGAGCGAACACCGGGGAGCTGTTTTTT,CASHQGGANTGELFF,TRBV18,-,-,TRBJ2-2
TGTGCCAGCAGTCAGGTGAGCACTGAAGCTTTCTTT,CASSQVSTEAFF,TRBV6-2/TRBV6-3,-,-,TRBJ1-1
TGTGCCACCAGCTCGACAGATCTCGATAATTCACCCCTCCACTTT,CATSSTDLDNSPLHF,TRBV15,-,-,TRBJ1-6
TGCGCCAGCAGGATAAGACAGGAGCCTAACTATGGCTACACCTTC,CASRIRQEPNYGYTF,TRBV4-1,-,once,TRBJ1-2
TGTGCCAGCAGCTTAGGGCAGAACACTGAAGCTTTCTTT,CASSLGQNTEAFF,TRBV7-9,-,-,TRBJ1-1
TGTGCCAGCAGTGAAACGGCAGGGGGCACAGATACGCAGTATTTT,CASSETAGGTDTQYF,TRBV6-4,-,few,TRBJ2-3
TGCAGTGCTTTATGGACAGGGCGTCTGTACTTC,CSALWTGRLYF,TRBV20-1,TRBD1,-,TRBJ2-7
TGTGCCAGAAACCCAAAAGAGACAGTCTCCTATTCACCCCTCCACTTT,CARNPKETVSYSPLHF,TRBV5-3,-,-,TRBJ1-6
TGTGCCAGCAGCCCACGGGGCTCCTATAATTCACCCCTCCACTTT,CASSPRGSYNSPLHF,TRBV7-2,-,-,TRBJ1-6
TGTGCCAGCAGTTTATCGATAACAGGGAGCACTGAAGCTTTCTTT,CASSLSITGSTEAFF,TRBV27,-,medium-sized,TRBJ1-1